The T cell receptor (beta chain) under discussion was sequenced for a study of graft-versus-host responses after intestinal transplantation (TCRdb year 2021). Context from the whole study: Recipients received multivisceral, liver-intestinal, or isolated intestinal transplants. Of the roughly 25 intestinal transplant recipients enrolled in the cohort, one of whom was a retransplant, a few patients without pretransplant specimens were excluded. Donor T cell macrochimerism was defined as a peak of at least 4% donor T cells among recipient peripheral blood mononuclear cells. Rather than being sequenced by the commercial service, samples from a few later patients were sequenced in-house on an Illumina MiSeq and processed with MiXCR. To identify alloreactive clones, pre-transplant mixed lymphocyte reaction products were sequenced and compared with unstimulated pre-transplant donor and recipient T cells. After intestinal transplantation, graft-versus-host and host-versus-graft alloreactive T cell clones in the graft, circulation and bone marrow were tracked using bulk TCR-beta CDR3 sequencing. Every recipient was given anti-thymocyte globulin induction, then maintenance tacrolimus and steroids for 3 to 4 years. Summary of the overall study and its limitations: Conclusions were limited by the relatively low number and heterogeneity of intestinal transplant patients. Peak levels of circulating GvH clones were associated with declines in HvG clones early after transplant. In the allografts of patients with donor T cell macrochimerism, GvH to HvG T cell clonal ratios were high. GvH clones were detected in recipient bone marrow, and some appeared earlier in ileal mucosa or blood, consistent with an intestinal mucosal origin.

With respect to this clone: Its cognate antigen has yet to be identified. Nothing much larger sits one base from this clone, and base qualities are not available.

Preparation of the library involved the immunoSEQ multiplex PCR assay. For most patients, genomic DNA was isolated with the Qiagen DNeasy Blood and Tissue Kit and shipped frozen to Adaptive Biotechnologies for TCR sequencing. For most patients, genomic DNA was subjected to high-throughput TCR-beta CDR3 sequencing by Adaptive Biotechnologies. In the original analysis: Adaptive's ImmunoSEQ software was the source of the TCR sequencing data for 15 to 20 patients, while a few other patients were processed with MiXCR and VDJtools. To correct CD4 versus CD8 sorting errors, sequences present in both subsets at a frequency ratio below 5:1 were removed. CDR3 nucleotide sequences shared by donor and recipient were removed because the origin of these sequences could not be assigned. At least 2-fold expansion over unstimulated cells and a minimum CFSE-low frequency of 0.002% (template counts) or 0.001% (read counts) were required for clones to be classified as alloreactive. A clone was considered mappable if detected in the sequenced pre-transplant spleen, lymph node, or MLR CFSE-low populations of the donor or recipient. The cumulative frequency of alloreactive clones was calculated as a percentage of all sequences, weighted by copy number. In TCRdb, the immuneACCESS table is reduced to in-frame sequences with V and J assigned. These tables do not hold every clone; where another copy was compared, an unresolved V gene accounts for under half, and the others remain unexplained. V and J calls and clone size are those listed in that table; D and trimming were worked out from the DNA. For this sample there are under 140,000 clones; about 93% appear just once. Together, the top ten hold about 0.51% of the sample.

The label giving this sample's time point can be read as: cells obtained before transplantation from donor or recipient. CD3+CD4+ and CD3+CD8+ populations were FACS-sorted from unstimulated pre-transplant donor and recipient cells taken from spleen or lymph nodes. Material: unstimulated CD8+ T cells sorted from spleen or lymph node cells, obtained before intestinal transplant. This clonotype originated in a human donor who received an intestinal transplant.

The DNA is as follows: TGTGCCAGCAGCTCGGACAGGGGGCGAGGGGCCAACGTCCTGACTTTC. This gives the protein CASSSDRGRGANVLTF. The chain was built from TRBV13 and TRBJ2-6, with 11 central nucleotides matching TRBD1. Taken from cysteine to phenylalanine, the CDR3 has 16 residues. Only the CDR3 DNA is retained, 48 bases long and in frame from the first base. CDR1 and CDR2, looked up from the germline V gene (reference sequence), are PRHDT and FYEKMQ. V trim: 4 bases; J trim: 4 bases; unmatched bases: 3. With the rest looked up from the reference TRBV13 and TRBJ2-6 genes rather than sequenced, the full variable domain is AAGVIQSPRHLIKEKRETATLKCYPIPRHDTVYWYQQGPGQDPQFLISFYEKMQSDKGSIPDRFSAQQFSDYHSELNMSSLELGDSALYFCASSSDRGRGANVLTFGAGSRLTVL.